This T cell receptor (beta chain) is from a study of blood T cell repertoires in COVID-19. Measured with immunoSEQ multiplex PCR; TCRdb has only the in-frame clones, and not every one. This sample has 36,000 or so clones, with roughly nine tenths found just once. Trimming at V came to 3 bases and at J to 2 bases, leaving 10 bases not matched to a gene. CDR1 and CDR2 from the germline V gene are SGHVS and FNYEAQ. The CDR3 consists of 19 residues. This clone was counted once. The sample taken for sequencing was peripheral blood. The clonotype originates from a human donor in a cohort sampled during active COVID-19. The V call is TRBV7-6, the J call TRBJ2-3, with TRBD2 identical over 14 bases. CDR3 residues: CASSFHWTSGRPNTDTQYF. CDR3 nucleotides: TGTGCCAGCAGCTTTCACTGGACTAGCGGGAGGCCCAACACAGATACGCAGTATTTT. The variable domain in full, completed from reference TRBV7-6 and TRBJ2-3, reads GAGVSQSPRYKVTKRGQDVALRCDPISGHVSLYWYRQALGQGPEFLTYFNYEAQQDKSGLPNDRFSAERPEGSISTLTIQRTEQRDSAMYRCASSFHWTSGRPNTDTQYFGPGTRLTVL.